Many counts were recorded for the clone carrying this T cell receptor beta chain. TCR beta CDR3 regions were amplified from RNA transcripts. In the first round, RT-PCR was carried out with HTBI primers, and a multiplex PCR formed the second round. TCRdb re-called the multiplex PCR reads through MiXCR, storing one row per CDR3 protein. Counted here are 350,000 to 400,000 distinct CDR3 sequences, around 20% occurring once; the ten biggest clones make up 1.5% to 2%. The sample originates from a study of Graves' ophthalmopathy and Graves' hyperthyroidism. Germline assignment: CDR1 MNHEY and CDR2 SVGEGT. V lost 2 bases to trimming and J lost 2 bases, with 10 bases between them. The CDR3 has 15 residues.

The sequencing input was peripheral blood. V gene TRBV6-2 or TRBV6-3 combines with J gene TRBJ1-5, with a tentative D call TRBD1 (5 bases). The sequence was obtained from a woman in her late teens or twenties with Graves' ophthalmopathy. In nucleotides, the CDR3 is TGTGCCAGCAGTTACCTCGGGGCGCGCAATCAGCCCCAGCATTTT. Translation gives CASSYLGARNQPQHF.